These 19 T cell receptor beta chains originate from one sample sequenced in a study of cytomegalovirus exposure and HLA in healthy donors. PCR was performed using 60 Vbeta and 13 Jbeta primers. Produced via immunoSEQ multiplex PCR; TCRdb's table is partial and in-frame only. This sample yields 100,000 or so clones, of which 65% to 75% are seen a single time; approximately 4.8% belongs to the top ten. Sequencing was carried out using PBMCs. The receptors originated from a woman between 18 and 29 years old in good health and CMV-seropositive.

The rearrangement joins TRBV7-6 to TRBJ2-1, with a tentative D call TRBD1 (5 bases). The germline V and J ends were trimmed by 5 bases and 9 bases, with 17 bases remaining between them. The CDR3 consists of 14 residues. Per germline, CDR1 SGHVS and CDR2 FNYEAQ. CDR3 bases: TGTGCCAGCAGCCCGAAAGTGGGGCCTATTGAGCAGTTCTTC. The encoded protein is CASSPKVGPIEQFF.

The rearrangement joins TRBV10-2 to TRBJ2-7; D ambiguous. This CDR3 spans 12 amino acids. Trimming removed 5 bases at V and 0 bases at J, with 5 bases between. The germline gives CDR1 WSHSY, CDR2 SAAADI. The chain's CDR3 is CASSHFSYEQYF. As DNA, the CDR3 is TGCGCCAGCAGTCATTTCTCCTACGAGCAGTACTTC.

The chain combines TRBV19 with TRBJ2-4, with TRBD1 identical over 8 bases. The CDR3 covers 14 residues. Trimming at V came to 5 bases and at J to 7 bases, leaving 7 bases not matched to a gene. The germline CDR1 and CDR2 sequences are LNHDA and SQIVND (reference sequence). CDR3 region: CASSPDRGTNIQYF. The CDR3 DNA reads TGTGCCAGTAGTCCAGACAGGGGAACTAACATTCAGTACTTC. Looking up the rest from reference TRBV19 and TRBJ2-4 gives the full variable domain: DGGITQSPKYLFRKEGQNVTLSCEQNLNHDAMYWYRQDPGQGLRLIYYSQIVNDFQKGDIAEGYSVSREKKESFPLTVTSAQKNPTAFYLCASSPDRGTNIQYFGAGTRLSVL.

The chain has TRBV28 and TRBJ2-5, with TRBD2 matching 14 bases. CDR3 length: 16 residues. V was pared by 4 bases and J by 4 bases, with 5 bases of the junction left unmatched. Germline CDR1 MDHEN, CDR2 SYDVKM. The CDR3: CASSSPGTSGRETQYF. DNA of the CDR3: TGTGCCAGCAGTTCACCAGGGACTAGCGGGAGAGAGACCCAGTACTTC.

This clone has at least ten counts. The genes are TRBV6-1 and TRBJ1-1; D gene unclear. This CDR3 comprises 12 residues. The V end lost 6 bases, the J end lost 5 bases, and 10 bases lay between the germline ends. CDR1 MNHNS and CDR2 SASEGT come from the germline V gene. The CDR3 region is CASSFTGTEAFF. CDR3 in DNA: TGTGCCAGCAGCTTCACGGGGACTGAAGCTTTCTTT.

The chain employs TRBV2 and TRBJ1-5, with 7 bases identical to TRBD1. The CDR3 has 15 amino acids. With 6 bases clipped from V and 0 bases from J, the junction kept 5 bases outside the gene matches. Germline V gene lookup returns CDR1 SNHLY and CDR2 FYNNEI. The CDR3 region is CASRDREISNQPQHF. For the CDR3, the DNA is TGTGCCAGCAGAGACAGGGAGATTAGCAATCAGCCCCAGCATTTT.

This chain uses TRBV5-4 with TRBJ2-7; 12 nucleotides align to TRBD2. The CDR3 spans 15 residues. In germline, CDR1 is SGHNT, CDR2 YYREEE (reference sequence). With 4 bases clipped from V and 2 bases from J, the junction kept 4 bases outside the gene matches. The CDR3 region is CASSPRLAGAYEQYF. CDR3 DNA: TGTGCCAGCAGCCCCAGACTAGCGGGGGCCTACGAGCAGTACTTC.

This rearrangement joins TRBV5-1 to TRBJ2-3; a possible D gene is TRBD1 (5 bases). The CDR3 runs to 14 residues. The germline V gene has CDR1 SGHRS and CDR2 YFSETQ. The V and J ends lost 0 bases and 3 bases respectively, with 8 bases between them. CDR3 amino acids: CASSLVAGTDTQYF. The CDR3 region has the DNA TGCGCCAGCAGCTTGGTGGCAGGGACAGATACGCAGTATTTT.

Of note for this clone: One end of the junction fails to match germline, which may point to a read error. The chain couples TRBV30 to TRBJ2-1; TRBD2 might be the D (5 bases). This CDR3 region has 11 residues. The germline V gene encodes CDR1 GTSNPN and CDR2 SVGIG (reference sequence). CDR3 region: CAWSVHGNSLF. The DNA of the CDR3 is TGTGCCTGGAGTGTTCACGGGAATAGCCTCTTC. The full variable domain, completed using reference TRBV30 and TRBJ2-1, is SQTIHQWPATLVQPVGSPLSLECTVEGTSNPNLYWYRQAAGRGLQLLFYSVGIGQISSEVPQNLSASRPQDRQFILSSKKLLLSDSGFYLCAWSVHGNSLFGPGTRLTVL.

The genes are TRBV19 and TRBJ1-2, with D possibly TRBD1 on 5 matching bases. Trimming shortened V by 3 bases and J by 6 bases, and 17 bases separated the two germline ends. CDR1 and CDR2 from the germline V gene are LNHDA and SQIVND (reference sequence). The CDR3 length is 15 residues. The DNA for the CDR3 is TGTGCCAGTAGTATTTGGCAGGGAAGGGTAGATGGCTACACCTTC. Amino acid sequence: CASSIWQGRVDGYTF.

The chain joins TRBV14 to TRBJ1-1; a weak D match, TRBD1 (5 bases). The length of the CDR3 is 14 residues. Germline V lookup: CDR1 SGHDN, CDR2 FVKESK. Trimming removed 0 bases from V and 4 bases from J, with 9 bases in between. The CDR3 spells CASSQDLRATEAFF. Here the CDR3 DNA reads TGTGCCAGCAGCCAAGACCTCAGGGCCACTGAAGCTTTCTTT.

J is TRBJ2-7 and V is TRBV5-1; 7 positions agree with TRBD2. The CDR3 extends over 17 amino acids. With V trimmed by 4 bases and J by 0 bases, 13 bases remained unmatched. Germline V lookup: CDR1 SGHRS, CDR2 YFSETQ. For the CDR3, the DNA is TGCGCCAGCAGCATGGGGGGAGGGATGACTAGCTCCTACGAGCAGTACTTC. Translation gives CASSMGGGMTSSYEQYF.

The chain uses TRBV28 and TRBJ2-7; TRBD1 matches at 9 bases. With 7 bases clipped from V and 3 bases from J, the junction kept 13 bases outside the gene matches. CDR1 MDHEN and CDR2 SYDVKM come from the germline V gene. The CDR3 length is 16 residues. The CDR3 region has the DNA TGTGCCAGCACCATCACCCCGGGACAGGGACACTACGAGCAGTACTTC. Translated: CASTITPGQGHYEQYF.

This chain joins TRBV29-1 and TRBJ2-7; D perhaps matches TRBD1 (5 bases). The CDR3 is 12 residues long. The V end lost 5 bases, the J end lost 0 bases, and 8 bases lay between the germline ends. Germline CDR1 and CDR2: SQVTM and ANQGSEA. In nucleotides, the CDR3 is TGCAGCGTTTGGGGCAACTCCTACGAGCAGTACTTC. This codes for CSVWGNSYEQYF.

This sequence joins TRBV6-4 and TRBJ2-7; 9 bases are a match to TRBD1. Germline loops: CDR1 MRHNA, CDR2 SNTAGT. CDR3 size: 16 residues. Unmatched junction bases numbered 7, after V lost 4 bases and J lost 0 bases. This CDR3 reads CASSALQGASSYEQYF. The CDR3 DNA follows: TGTGCCAGCAGTGCCTTACAGGGGGCCTCCTCCTACGAGCAGTACTTC.

This clone was counted between two and nine times. V is TRBV29-1 and J is TRBJ2-5, with TRBD1 as a possible D gene (6 bases). Germline V gene lookup returns CDR1 SQVTM and CDR2 ANQGSEA. This CDR3 contains 12 residues. V gave up 7 bases and J gave up 1 base, with 10 bases separating them. Here the CDR3 reads CSGGHLQETQYF. CDR3 bases: TGCAGCGGGGGACACCTCCAAGAGACCCAGTACTTC.

The chain uses TRBV6-5 and TRBJ2-7, with TRBD2 identical over 10 bases. V was clipped by 7 bases and J by 3 bases; unmatched bases: 9. Germline V gene data show CDR1 as MNHEY and CDR2 as SVGAGI. The CDR3 has 15 residues. The CDR3 nucleotides are TGTGCCAGCATCTCTGCACTAGCGGGGCACTACGAGCAGTACTTC. Translating gives CASISALAGHYEQYF.

The chain carries TRBV7-2 and TRBJ2-3; no definite D call. In germline, CDR1 is SGHTA, CDR2 FQGNSA. This CDR3 has 15 amino acids. Trimming pared 1 base from V and 0 bases from J, leaving 8 bases between. The chain's CDR3 is CASSLVLTSTDTQYF. The CDR3, as DNA: TGTGCCAGCAGCTTAGTACTAACTAGCACAGATACGCAGTATTTT.

The J gene is TRBJ1-4, the V gene TRBV6-5; D is uncertain. The V end was cut by 2 bases, the J end by 5 bases, with 9 bases between. CDR3 size: 14 residues. Germline CDR1 and CDR2: MNHEY and SVGAGI. For the CDR3, the DNA is TGTGCCAGCAGTTACGGGCGGGGAAATGAAAAACTGTTTTTT. Translation gives CASSYGRGNEKLFF.